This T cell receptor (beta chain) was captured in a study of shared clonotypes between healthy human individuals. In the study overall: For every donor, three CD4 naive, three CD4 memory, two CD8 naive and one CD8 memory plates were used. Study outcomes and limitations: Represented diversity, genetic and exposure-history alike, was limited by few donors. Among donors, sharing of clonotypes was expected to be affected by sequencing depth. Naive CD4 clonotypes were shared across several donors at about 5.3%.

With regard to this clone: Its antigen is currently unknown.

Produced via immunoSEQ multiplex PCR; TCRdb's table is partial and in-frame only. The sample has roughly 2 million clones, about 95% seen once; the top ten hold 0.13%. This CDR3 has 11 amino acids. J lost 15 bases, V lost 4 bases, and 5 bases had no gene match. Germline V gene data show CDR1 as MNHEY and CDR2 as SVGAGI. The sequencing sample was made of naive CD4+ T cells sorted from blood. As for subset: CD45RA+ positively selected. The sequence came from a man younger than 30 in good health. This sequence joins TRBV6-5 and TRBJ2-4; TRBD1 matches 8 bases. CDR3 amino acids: CASSSPTGVYF. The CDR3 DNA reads TGTGCCAGCAGTTCCCCGACAGGGGTGTACTTC.